This T cell receptor beta chain was captured in a study of cytomegalovirus exposure and HLA in healthy donors. A note on this clone: Its antigen remains unknown.

Trimming cost V 2 bases and J 12 bases, with 5 bases left between them. The CDR3 spans 11 residues. From germline, CDR1 is WSHSY and CDR2 SAAADI. It was with 60 Vbeta and 13 Jbeta primers that the PCR ran. Produced via immunoSEQ multiplex PCR; TCRdb's table is partial and in-frame only. Among 150,000 to 250,000 clones, roughly 85% were seen once, and the ten largest hold around 4.8%. Overall study results and limits: In an earlier analysis, productive rearrangement rates for most beta V segments clustered near 87% or 30%.

The sample comprised PBMCs. The receptor was derived from a woman in her 30s in good health and CMV-seropositive. The genes are TRBV10-2 and TRBJ1-6, with no clear D. The CDR3 spells CASSEGGPLHF. CDR3 nucleotide sequence: TGCGCCAGCAGTGAGGGAGGACCCCTCCACTTT.